The entry that follows covers one TCR beta chain sequence. The antigen remains undetermined. Germline V gives CDR1 SGDLS, CDR2 YYNGEE. V dropped 0 bases and J dropped 5 bases, with 14 bases sitting between them. The CDR3 contains 15 residues. 60 Vbeta and 13 Jbeta primers were used in PCR. Generated by immunoSEQ multiplex PCR, the TCRdb table keeps only in-frame clones and is missing some. The sample holds around 75,000 clones. The sample originates from a study of cytomegalovirus exposure and HLA in healthy donors. General study points: Later work associated 16,951 TCR beta sequences with HLA alleles at 0.05 false discovery rate. Later analysis suggested links between common viral pathogens and several top significant clusters. A later analysis reportedly found that, within productive TCRs, an Asian-associated ancestry cluster had fewer N-insertions than the mean observed across the approximately 700 donors.

The rearrangement joins TRBV9 to TRBJ2-5, with a tentative D call TRBD2 (5 bases). Sequencing input: PBMCs. This sequence originates from a man aged 50-60 years in good health and CMV-seropositive. The CDR3 DNA sequence: TGTGCCAGCAGCGTAGGAATCGGAACTAGGGAGACCCAGTACTTC. Its translation: CASSVGIGTRETQYF.